The rows below give T cell receptor beta chains drawn from one sample of a study of T cell changes during pregnancy in multiple sclerosis. Method: immunoSEQ multiplex PCR; TCRdb's copy keeps in-frame clones and lacks some. The table lists roughly 17,000 clones, over 75% of them singletons. This material consisted of CD8+ T cells from peripheral blood mononuclear cells, taken after pregnancy. Receptors originate from a female donor in good health, enrolled as a control in a pregnancy study. The CDR3 runs from the conserved cysteine through the conserved F or W. D genes are given only for firm matches.

V gene,D gene,J gene,CDR3 length,CDR3 DNA,CDR3 protein
TRBV29-1,TRBD2,TRBJ2-2,13,TGCAGCGTTGATCAGCGGGAGGCCGGGGAGCTGTTTTTT,CSVDQREAGELFF
TRBV7-9,NA,TRBJ2-3,16,TGTGCCAGCAGCGCAAGAGCGGTAACTCTCACAGATACGCAGTATTTT,CASSARAVTLTDTQYF
TRBV19,NA,TRBJ2-5,16,TGTGCCAGTAGTATGATTGGAACAGGGAGTGCGGAGACCCAGTACTTC,CASSMIGTGSAETQYF
TRBV7-9,NA,TRBJ1-1,12,TGTGCCGCCCGAGAGGGGGACACTGAAGCTTTCTTT,CAAREGDTEAFF
TRBV27,TRBD2,TRBJ2-3,18,TGTGCCAGCAGTTTATCGCCGGGACTAGCGGAGATCACAGATACGCAGTATTTT,CASSLSPGLAEITDTQYF
TRBV6-1,TRBD2,TRBJ2-3,15,TGTGCCAGCCTCGGGGTAGCGGGGGGTACAGATACGCAGTATTTT,CASLGVAGGTDTQYF
TRBV7-9,NA,TRBJ2-3,11,TGTGCCAGCAGCTTAGACGGTACGCAGTATTTT,CASSLDGTQYF
TRBV7-9,NA,TRBJ2-5,13,TGTGCCAGCAGCTTAGCGACAGAAGAGACCCAGTACTTC,CASSLATEETQYF
TRBV1,NA,TRBJ2-3,17,TGCACCAGCAGCCAATCCGCGGGTTGCTCTTCCACAGATACGCAGTATTTT,CTSSQSAGCSSTDTQYF
TRBV6-1,NA,TRBJ1-2,17,TGTGCCAGCAGTGAAGCGCATCAGGCACGTACTAACTATGGCTACACCTTC,CASSEAHQARTNYGYTF
TRBV4-2,NA,TRBJ2-3,16,TGTGCCAGCAGCCCCAACATGGCTAGCGATGGAGATACGCAGTATTTT,CASSPNMASDGDTQYF
TRBV6-6,TRBD2,TRBJ2-2,15,TGTGCCAGTGACTTCAGCGGGACGAACACCGGGGAGCTGTTTTTT,CASDFSGTNTGELFF